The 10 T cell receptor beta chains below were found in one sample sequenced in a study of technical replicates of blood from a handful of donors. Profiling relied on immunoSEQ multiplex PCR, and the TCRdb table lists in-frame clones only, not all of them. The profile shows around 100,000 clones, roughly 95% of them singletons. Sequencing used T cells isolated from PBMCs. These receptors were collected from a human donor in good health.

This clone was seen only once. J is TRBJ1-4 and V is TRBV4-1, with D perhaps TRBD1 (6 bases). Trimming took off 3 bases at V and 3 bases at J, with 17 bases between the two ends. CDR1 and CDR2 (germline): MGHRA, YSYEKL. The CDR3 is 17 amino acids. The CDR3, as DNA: TGCGCCAGCAGCCAGCGGACAGACCCGCGGGCTAATGAAAAACTGTTTTTT. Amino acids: CASSQRTDPRANEKLFF.

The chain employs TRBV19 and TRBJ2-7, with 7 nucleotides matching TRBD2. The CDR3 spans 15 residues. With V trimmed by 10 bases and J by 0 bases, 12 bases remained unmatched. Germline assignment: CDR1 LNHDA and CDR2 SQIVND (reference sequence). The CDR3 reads CATSSGADSSYEQYF. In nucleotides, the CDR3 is TGTGCCACCTCAAGCGGGGCAGACAGCTCCTACGAGCAGTACTTC.

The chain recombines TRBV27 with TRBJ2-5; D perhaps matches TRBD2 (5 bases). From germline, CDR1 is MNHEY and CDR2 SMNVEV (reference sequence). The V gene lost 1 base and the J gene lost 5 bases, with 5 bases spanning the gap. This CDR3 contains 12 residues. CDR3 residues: CASSLWEETQYF. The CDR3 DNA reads TGTGCCAGCAGTTTATGGGAGGAGACCCAGTACTTC.

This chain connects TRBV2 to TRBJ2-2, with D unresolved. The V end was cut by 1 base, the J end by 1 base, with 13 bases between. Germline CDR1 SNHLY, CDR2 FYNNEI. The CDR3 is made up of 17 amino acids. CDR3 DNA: TGTGCCAGCAGTGAAGATCGCCCGCCGGGGAACACCGGGGAGCTGTTTTTT. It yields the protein CASSEDRPPGNTGELFF. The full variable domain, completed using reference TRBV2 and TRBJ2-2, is EPEVTQTPSHQVTQMGQEVILRCVPISNHLYFYWYRQILGQKVEFLVSFYNNEISEKSEIFDDQFSVERPDGSNFTLKIRSTKLEDSAMYFCASSEDRPPGNTGELFFGEGSRLTVL.

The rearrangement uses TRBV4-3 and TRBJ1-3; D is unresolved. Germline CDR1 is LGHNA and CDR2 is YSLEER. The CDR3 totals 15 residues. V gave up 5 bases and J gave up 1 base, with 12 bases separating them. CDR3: CASSSRVGSGNTIYF. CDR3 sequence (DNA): TGCGCCAGCAGCTCCCGGGTTGGTTCTGGAAACACCATATATTTT.

The CDR3 DNA is TGCGCCAGCAGCTTGACGGGAGGAGGAAATGAGCAGTTCTTC. It is translated as CASSLTGGGNEQFF. V is TRBV5-1 and J is TRBJ2-1, with TRBD2 identical over 7 bases. CDR1 is SGHRS, CDR2 YFSETQ, per germline. This CDR3 comprises 14 residues. Trimming at V came to 1 base and at J to 7 bases, leaving 5 bases not matched to a gene.

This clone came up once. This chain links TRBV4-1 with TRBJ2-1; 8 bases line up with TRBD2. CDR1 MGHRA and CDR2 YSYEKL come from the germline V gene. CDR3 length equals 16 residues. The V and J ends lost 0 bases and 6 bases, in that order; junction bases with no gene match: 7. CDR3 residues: CASSQEWPGRANEQFF. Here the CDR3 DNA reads TGCGCCAGCAGCCAAGAATGGCCCGGGAGGGCCAATGAGCAGTTCTTC.

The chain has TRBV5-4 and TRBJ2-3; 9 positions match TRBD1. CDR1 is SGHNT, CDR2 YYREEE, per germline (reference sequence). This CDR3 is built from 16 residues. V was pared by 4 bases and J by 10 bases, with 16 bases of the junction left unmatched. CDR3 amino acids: CASSGYGTGSTAPQYF. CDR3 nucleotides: TGTGCCAGCAGCGGATACGGGACAGGGTCGACAGCTCCGCAGTATTTT.

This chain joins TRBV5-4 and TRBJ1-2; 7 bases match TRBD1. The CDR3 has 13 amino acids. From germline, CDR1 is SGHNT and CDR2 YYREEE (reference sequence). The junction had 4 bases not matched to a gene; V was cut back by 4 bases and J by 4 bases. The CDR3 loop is CASSPNRGYGYTF. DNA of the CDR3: TGTGCCAGCAGCCCAAACAGGGGCTATGGCTACACCTTC.

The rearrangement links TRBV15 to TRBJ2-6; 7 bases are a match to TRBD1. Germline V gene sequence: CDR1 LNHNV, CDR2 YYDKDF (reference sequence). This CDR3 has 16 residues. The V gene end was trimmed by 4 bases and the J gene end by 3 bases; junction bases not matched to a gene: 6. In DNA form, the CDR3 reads TGTGCCACCAGCAATTTTGACAGGGTTGGGGCCAACGTCCTGACTTTC. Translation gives CATSNFDRVGANVLTF. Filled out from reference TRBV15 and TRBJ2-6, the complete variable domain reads DAMVIQNPRYQVTQFGKPVTLSCSQTLNHNVMYWYQQKSSQAPKLLFHYYDKDFNNEADTPDNFQSRRPNTSFCFLDIRSPGLGDTAMYLCATSNFDRVGANVLTFGAGSRLTVL.